The rows below give T cell receptor beta chains drawn from one sample of a study of blood T cell repertoires in COVID-19. TCRdb keeps only in-frame clones here, not all; method: immunoSEQ multiplex PCR. The data hold over 400,000 clones, with about 88% observed a single time. Sample: peripheral blood. The receptor set was obtained from a woman in her forties or fifties with COVID-19, enrolled during active disease. CDR3s include the opening cysteine and the closing phenylalanine or tryptophan. The order of the fields is clone size, V gene, J gene, D gene, CDR3 DNA, CDR3 protein. The D gene is left open where the match is weak. Clone sizes are given selectively: once, few, many, or a class where the clone is expanded.

NA	TRBV28	TRBJ2-3	NA	TGTGCCAGCAGTTTACAAAACCTATACACAGATACGCAGTATTTT	CASSLQNLYTDTQYF
NA	TRBV5-1	TRBJ2-1	TRBD2	TGCGCCAGCAGCTGGGGAGGGCTAGATGTCAATGAGCAGTTCTTC	CASSWGGLDVNEQFF
NA	TRBV5-1	TRBJ2-5	TRBD2	TGCGCCAGCAGCGACTCTGGGGGGGACGGAGTAGGAGAGACCCAGTACTTC	CASSDSGGDGVGETQYF
NA	TRBV28	TRBJ1-1	TRBD1	TGTGCCAGCAGTCGCCCACAGGGGGCCGGGGAAGCTTTCTTT	CASSRPQGAGEAFF
NA	TRBV23-1	TRBJ1-1	NA	TGCGCCAGCAGTCAATCGCGAGGGAGGAGGGGAGCTTTCTTT	CASSQSRGRRGAFF
NA	TRBV19	TRBJ1-5	NA	TGTGCCAGTACTCATCCGGGGACAAATAGCAATCAGCCCCAGCATTTT	CASTHPGTNSNQPQHF
NA	TRBV28	TRBJ2-7	NA	TGTGCCAGCAGTCCCCTCGGCAGGGCAGTAAACGAGCAGTACTTC	CASSPLGRAVNEQYF
NA	TRBV7-6	TRBJ1-6	NA	TGTGCCAGCAGCTCTAGAACCAGCTCCTATAATTCACCCCTCCACTTT	CASSSRTSSYNSPLHF
NA	TRBV19	TRBJ1-4	TRBD1	TGTGCCAGTAGTATTCAGGGGGCAGGTGAAAAACTGTTTTTT	CASSIQGAGEKLFF
NA	TRBV20-1	TRBJ2-2	TRBD2	TGCAGTGCTAGTGGCGGGGGCGGGGAGCTGTTTTTT	CSASGGGGELFF
NA	TRBV9	TRBJ2-2	TRBD2	TGTGCCAGCAGCCAAGCGGGGGGGCCCAACACCGGGGAGCTGTTTTTT	CASSQAGGPNTGELFF
NA	TRBV7-9	TRBJ2-2	NA	TGTGCCAGCAGCCCAAACGTTGGGCACGGGGAGCTGTTTTTT	CASSPNVGHGELFF
few	TRBV9	TRBJ1-1	TRBD1	TGTGCCAGCAGCGCCTCCGGGACAGGCGATGAAGCTTTCTTT	CASSASGTGDEAFF
NA	TRBV2	TRBJ2-7	NA	TGTGCCAGCAGTCACCTTACAAGTGGCAGTACCTACGAGCAGTACTTC	CASSHLTSGSTYEQYF
NA	TRBV29-1	TRBJ2-7	TRBD2	TGCAGCGTCTACACAGCGGGGGGTCCCTACGAGCAGTACTTC	CSVYTAGGPYEQYF
NA	TRBV3-1/TRBV3-2	TRBJ2-3	NA	TGTGCCAGCAGCCAAGCTGATACGCAGTATTTT	CASSQADTQYF
NA	TRBV19	TRBJ1-5	NA	TGTGCCAGTATTAAGACGCGGACAGCTCATCAGCCCCAGCATTTT	CASIKTRTAHQPQHF
NA	TRBV30	TRBJ1-6	NA	TGTGCCTGGAGGAGTTATAATTCACCCCTCCACTTT	CAWRSYNSPLHF
NA	TRBV5-6	TRBJ1-3	NA	TGTGCCAGCAGCCCCCGGGACACCATATATTTT	CASSPRDTIYF
NA	TRBV11-2	TRBJ1-6	NA	TGTGCCAGCAGCTTAAAACAGGGTTTTCGTCCTTCACCCCTCCACTTT	CASSLKQGFRPSPLHF
NA	TRBV12-3/TRBV12-4	TRBJ1-1	TRBD1	TGTGCCAGCAGTTTCTTGGCAGGGGGAGCTTTCTTT	CASSFLAGGAFF
NA	TRBV9	TRBJ1-1	NA	TGTGCCAGCAGCGCTACTTCTCGGGGGAACACTGAAGCTTTCTTT	CASSATSRGNTEAFF
NA	TRBV27	TRBJ1-5	TRBD1	TGTGCCAGCAGCTCGGGACAGGTCAATCAGCCCCAGCATTTT	CASSSGQVNQPQHF